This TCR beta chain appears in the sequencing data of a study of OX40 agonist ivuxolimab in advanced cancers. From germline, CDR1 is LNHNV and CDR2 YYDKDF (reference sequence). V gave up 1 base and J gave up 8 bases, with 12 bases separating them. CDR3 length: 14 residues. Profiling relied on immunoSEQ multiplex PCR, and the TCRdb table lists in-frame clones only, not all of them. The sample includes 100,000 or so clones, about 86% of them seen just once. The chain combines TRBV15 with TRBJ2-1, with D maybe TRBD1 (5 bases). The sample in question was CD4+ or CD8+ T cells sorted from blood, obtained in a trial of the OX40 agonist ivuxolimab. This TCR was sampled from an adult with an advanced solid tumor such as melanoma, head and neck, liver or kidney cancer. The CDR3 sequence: CATSRVGVPDEQFF. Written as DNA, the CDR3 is TGTGCCACCAGCAGAGTAGGGGTACCCGATGAGCAGTTCTTC.